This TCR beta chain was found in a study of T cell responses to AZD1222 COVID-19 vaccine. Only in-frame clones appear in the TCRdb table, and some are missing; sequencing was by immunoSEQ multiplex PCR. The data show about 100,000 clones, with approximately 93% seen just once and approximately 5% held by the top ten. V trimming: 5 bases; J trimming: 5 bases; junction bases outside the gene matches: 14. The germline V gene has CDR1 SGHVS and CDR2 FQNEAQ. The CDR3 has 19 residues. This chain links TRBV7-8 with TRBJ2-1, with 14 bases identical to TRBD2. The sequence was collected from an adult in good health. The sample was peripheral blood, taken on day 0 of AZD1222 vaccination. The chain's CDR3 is CASSVHTGTSGSGNNEQFF. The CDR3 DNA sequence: TGTGCCAGCAGCGTCCACACCGGGACTAGCGGGAGTGGAAACAATGAGCAGTTCTTC.